This T cell receptor beta chain was captured in a study of cytomegalovirus exposure and HLA in healthy donors. Overall study: A prior study identified approximately 120 million unique TCR beta sequences from 200 million or so T cells. Study observations and caveats: Versus the approximately 670-donor mean, an Asian-associated ancestry cluster reportedly showed fewer N-insertions in a later analysis.

Primers included in the PCR were 60 Vbeta and 13 Jbeta primers. The data were produced by immunoSEQ multiplex PCR, yet TCRdb's version contains in-frame clones alone and is incomplete. The repertoire includes around 87,000 clones, approximately 84% of them detected once, and roughly 1.2% sits in the top ten. Of note for this clone: Its target is unknown.

This CDR3 contains 14 residues. V lost 0 bases, J lost 11 bases, and 16 bases lay in between. Per germline, CDR1 LNHNV and CDR2 YYDKDF (reference sequence). This clonotype was sampled from a girl aged 2 to 9 in good health and CMV-seropositive. The rearrangement links TRBV15 to TRBJ1-1; TRBD1 is a possible D gene (5 bases). Sequenced material: PBMCs. The CDR3 nucleotides are TGTGCCACCAGCAGAGATATAGTAGGGGCAGCCGCTTTCTTT. This codes for CATSRDIVGAAAFF.